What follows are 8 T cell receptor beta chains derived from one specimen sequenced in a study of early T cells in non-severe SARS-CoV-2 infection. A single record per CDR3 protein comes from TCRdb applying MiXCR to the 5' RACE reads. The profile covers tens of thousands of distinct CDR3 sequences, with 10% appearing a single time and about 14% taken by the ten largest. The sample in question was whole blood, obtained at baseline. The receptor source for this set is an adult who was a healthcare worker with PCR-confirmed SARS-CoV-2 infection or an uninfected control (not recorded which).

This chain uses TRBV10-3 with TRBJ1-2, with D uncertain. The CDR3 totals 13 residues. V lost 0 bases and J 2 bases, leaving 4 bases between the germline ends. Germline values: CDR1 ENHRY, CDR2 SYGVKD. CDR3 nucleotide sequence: TGTGCCATCAGTGAGTCAGGGAACTATGGCTACACCTTC. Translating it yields CAISESGNYGYTF.

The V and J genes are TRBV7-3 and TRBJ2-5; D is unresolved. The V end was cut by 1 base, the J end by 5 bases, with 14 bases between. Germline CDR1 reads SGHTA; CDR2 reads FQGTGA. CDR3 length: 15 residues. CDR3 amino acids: CASSLSPASLETQYF. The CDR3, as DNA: TGTGCCAGCAGCTTAAGCCCTGCCAGCCTGGAGACCCAGTACTTC.

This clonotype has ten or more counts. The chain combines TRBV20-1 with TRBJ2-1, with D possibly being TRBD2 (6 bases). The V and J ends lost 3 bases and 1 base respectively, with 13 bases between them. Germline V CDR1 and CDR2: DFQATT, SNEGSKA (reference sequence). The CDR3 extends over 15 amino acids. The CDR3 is CSASILARSYNEQFF. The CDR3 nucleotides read TGCAGTGCTAGTATCCTAGCGCGGTCCTACAATGAGCAGTTCTTC.

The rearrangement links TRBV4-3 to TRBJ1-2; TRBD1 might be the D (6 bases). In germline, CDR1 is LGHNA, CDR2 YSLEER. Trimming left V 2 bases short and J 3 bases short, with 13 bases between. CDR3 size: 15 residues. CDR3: CASSQYRDTYYGYTF. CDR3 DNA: TGCGCCAGCAGCCAATACCGGGACACATACTATGGCTACACCTTC.

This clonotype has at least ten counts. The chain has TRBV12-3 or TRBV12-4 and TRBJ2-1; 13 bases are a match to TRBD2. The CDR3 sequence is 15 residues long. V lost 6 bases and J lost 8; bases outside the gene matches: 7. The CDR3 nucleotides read TGTGCCAGCAGATCGGGACTAGCGGGACTGGATGAGCAGTTCTTC. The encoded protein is CASRSGLAGLDEQFF.

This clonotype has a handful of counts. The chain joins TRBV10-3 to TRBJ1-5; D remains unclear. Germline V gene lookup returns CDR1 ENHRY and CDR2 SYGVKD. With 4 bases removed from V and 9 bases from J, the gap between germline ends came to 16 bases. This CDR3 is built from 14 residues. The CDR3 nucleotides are TGTGCCATCAGTGCCCCAGGCGGTGCCTCGCCCCAGCATTTT. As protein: CAISAPGGASPQHF.

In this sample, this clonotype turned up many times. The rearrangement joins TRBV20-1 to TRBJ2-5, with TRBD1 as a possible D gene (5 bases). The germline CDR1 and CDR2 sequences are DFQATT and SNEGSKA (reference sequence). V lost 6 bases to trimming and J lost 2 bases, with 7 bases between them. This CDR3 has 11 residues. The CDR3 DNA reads TGCAGTGCAGACAGTCAAGAGACCCAGTACTTC. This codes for CSADSQETQYF.

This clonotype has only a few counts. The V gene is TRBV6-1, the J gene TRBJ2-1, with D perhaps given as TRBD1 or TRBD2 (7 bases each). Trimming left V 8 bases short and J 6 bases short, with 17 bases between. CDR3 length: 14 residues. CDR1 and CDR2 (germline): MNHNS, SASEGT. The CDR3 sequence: CASPETGRGNEQFF. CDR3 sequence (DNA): TGTGCCAGCCCTGAGACAGGGAGGGGCAATGAGCAGTTCTTC.